Listed below are T cell receptor beta chains from one sample, sequenced in a study of graft-versus-host responses after intestinal transplantation. No antigens are known for them. TCRdb's table, derived via immunoSEQ multiplex PCR, lists solely in-frame clones and lacks some. The sample holds over 75,000 clones, about 89% seen once. The material was unstimulated CD4+ T cells sorted from spleen or lymph node cells, obtained before intestinal transplant. These receptors originate from a human donor who received an intestinal transplant. The conserved cysteine and the conserved F or W are not part of the CDR3 here.

j_call | v_call | cdr3_aa
TRBJ2-7 | TRBV21-1 | ASSPMGPSGPHVPAYEQY
TRBJ2-7 | TRBV5-4 | ASSSRSSYEQY
TRBJ1-1 | TRBV6-5 | ASSLSPGLKAF
TRBJ1-1 | TRBV29-1 | SVRDRGLGNTEAF
TRBJ2-7 | TRBV19 | ASRVAVAGSEQY
TRBJ1-2 | TRBV30 | ACVPFNYGYT
TRBJ2-2 | TRBV11-3 | ASSSLAGGNTGELF
TRBJ2-7 | TRBV6-5 | ASRTSGSFYEQY
TRBJ2-3 | TRBV5-4 | ASSLASGISTDTQY
TRBJ2-7 | TRBV5-4 | ASSFEGPRGYEQY
TRBJ2-7 | TRBV5-3 | ARSDRDRGSPLIY
TRBJ2-5 | TRBV7-3 | ASSLGGTQETQY
TRBJ2-3 | TRBV19 | ASSLSRVGTDTQY
TRBJ2-7 | TRBV29-1 | SVEGTGHSEQY
TRBJ2-3 | TRBV11-2 | ASSSLAGGRTDTQY
TRBJ2-7 | TRBV18 | ASSPRTGPVEEQY
TRBJ2-7 | TRBV28 | ASSSGQASTIYEQY
TRBJ1-2 | TRBV10-2 | ASSGPGQGPYGYT
TRBJ2-6 | TRBV5-1 | ASSLAVSGANVLT
TRBJ2-5 | TRBV28 | ASSPAAGGQETQY
TRBJ2-7 | TRBV5-4 | ASSFARGDEQY
TRBJ1-5 | TRBV2 | ASSEDRPYSNQPQH
TRBJ1-2 | TRBV7-2 | ASSPGGDYGYT
TRBJ1-6 | TRBV6-1 | ASSEAGQTSPLH
TRBJ2-1 | TRBV28 | ASRPRTGSYNEQF
TRBJ1-2 | TRBV12-5 | ASGAGQGIDGYT
TRBJ2-7 | TRBV7-2 | ASSREMGRSSYEQY
TRBJ1-2 | TRBV19 | ASSIVGPAKWGYT
TRBJ2-7 | TRBV28 | ASRETSGTEQY
TRBJ2-7 | TRBV11-2 | ASSLRGVSGSSYEQY
TRBJ1-6 | TRBV27 | ASSSDRINSPLH
TRBJ1-1 | TRBV28 | ASMGGPNTEAF
TRBJ1-1 | TRBV28 | ASSSGIPEAF
TRBJ1-1 | TRBV5-1 | ASSLGDRGAEAF
TRBJ1-2 | TRBV10-3 | AITEGATNGYT
TRBJ2-4 | TRBV5-1 | ASSPRVGSNIQY
TRBJ1-2 | TRBV11-2 | ASSPRGQGEANYGYT
TRBJ2-3 | TRBV9 | ASSVAGGTSTDTQY
TRBJ2-7 | TRBV6-1 | ASSEASGRTYEQY